This T cell receptor beta chain was captured by sequencing in a study of blood T cell repertoires in COVID-19. Study context: Acute and convalescent COVID-19 specimens originated in the United States, Italy and Spain. T cells, B-cell-depleted T cells, or PBMCs provided the cDNA or gDNA that served as material.

The study recruited people aged roughly 18 to 100 years across more than 20 US areas. In the original workflow: Estimation of nucleated cell counts was performed using reference gene primer amplification. Repertoires were generated with immunoSEQ multiplex PCR, while TCRdb's copy carries only in-frame clones and drops some. The V and J calls and clone size are taken from that table; D and trimming were inferred from the DNA. Of about 180,000 clones listed, 87% are singletons. The sequence was obtained from a human donor with acute COVID-19. The donor label of this sample is uncertain. The material sequenced was PBMCs or T cells enriched from blood (not recorded which).

CDR3 DNA: TGTGCCACCAGCAGAGATCGGTTAGTGGGACAAATTACAGATACGCAGTATTTT. This gives the protein CATSRDRLVGQITDTQYF. This chain uses TRBV15 with TRBJ2-3; tentative D call: TRBD1 (6 bases). Trimming removed 0 bases at V and 3 bases at J, with 19 bases between. CDR1 is LNHNV and CDR2 is YYDKDF in the germline V gene (reference sequence). The CDR3 covers 18 residues. The full variable domain, in which reference TRBV15 and TRBJ2-3 provide the parts outside the CDR3, is DAMVIQNPRYQVTQFGKPVTLSCSQTLNHNVMYWYQQKSSQAPKLLFHYYDKDFNNEADTPDNFQSRRPNTSFCFLDIRSPGLGDTAMYLCATSRDRLVGQITDTQYFGPGTRLTVL.